Given below is one T cell receptor beta chain in context. This entry is derived from a study of blood T cell repertoires in COVID-19. Study context: The study drew acute and convalescent COVID-19 samples from the United States, Italy and Spain.

How the authors handled the data: Amplification from reference gene primers served as the basis for estimated nucleated cell counts. Data came from immunoSEQ multiplex PCR; TCRdb stores just in-frame clones and leaves some out. D and trimming were read from the DNA, whereas the V and J calls and clone size are those reported in that table. The table includes around 200,000 clones, roughly 86% detected once. Participants were aged about 18 to 100 years from approximately 24 US areas. Cohorts were assigned according to the clinical history that participants reported. This CDR3 is built from 14 residues. CDR1 and CDR2 from the germline V gene are MGHRA and YSYEKL. V dropped 0 bases and J dropped 4 bases, with 9 bases sitting between them.

This sequence was found in a young man with acute COVID-19. V and J are TRBV4-1 and TRBJ2-5, with D uncertain. Sequencing was performed on PBMCs or T cells enriched from blood (not recorded which). Here the CDR3 reads CASSQETSGETQYF. The CDR3 nucleotides are TGCGCCAGCAGCCAAGAGACGTCAGGAGAGACCCAGTACTTC.